This TCR beta chain emerged from a study of shared clonotypes between healthy human individuals. About the study: Three plates each covered CD4 naive and memory; CD8 naive two, CD8 memory one. General study points: It was anticipated that sequencing depth would influence how many clonotypes donors shared.

Remarks on this clone: What it binds is not known.

Profiling relied on immunoSEQ multiplex PCR, and the TCRdb table lists in-frame clones only, not all of them. The profile shows over 700,000 clones, 72% of them singletons. Germline CDR1 SGHTA, CDR2 FQGTGA. This CDR3 has 15 amino acids. J was trimmed by 6 bases and V by 5 bases; bases with no gene match: 5. The specimen sequenced was memory CD4+ T cells sorted from blood. The subset was: CD45RA-negative fraction. This sequence joins TRBV7-3 and TRBJ2-7; TRBD2 agrees at 15 bases. The TCR was taken from a woman in her thirties in good health. CDR3 loop: CASSPQGLAGGEQYF. The CDR3 DNA reads as TGTGCCAGCAGCCCCCAGGGACTAGCGGGAGGCGAGCAGTACTTC.